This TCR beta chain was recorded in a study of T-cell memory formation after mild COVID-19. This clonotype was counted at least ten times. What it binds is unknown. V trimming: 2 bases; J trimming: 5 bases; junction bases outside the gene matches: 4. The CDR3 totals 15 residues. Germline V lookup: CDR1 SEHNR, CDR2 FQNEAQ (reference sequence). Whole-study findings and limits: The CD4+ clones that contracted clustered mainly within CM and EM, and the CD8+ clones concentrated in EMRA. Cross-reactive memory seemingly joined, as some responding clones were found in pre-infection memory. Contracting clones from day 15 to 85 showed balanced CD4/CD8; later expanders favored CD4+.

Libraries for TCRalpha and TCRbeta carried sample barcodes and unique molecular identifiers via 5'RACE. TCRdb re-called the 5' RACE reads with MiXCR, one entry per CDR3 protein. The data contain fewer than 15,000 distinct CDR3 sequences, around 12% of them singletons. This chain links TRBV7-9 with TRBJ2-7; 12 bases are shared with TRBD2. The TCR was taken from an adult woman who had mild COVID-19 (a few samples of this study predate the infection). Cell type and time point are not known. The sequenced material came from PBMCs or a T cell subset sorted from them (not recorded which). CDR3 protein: CASSLLAGGLNEQYF. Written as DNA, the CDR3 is TGTGCCAGCAGCTTACTAGCGGGAGGGCTAAACGAGCAGTACTTC.